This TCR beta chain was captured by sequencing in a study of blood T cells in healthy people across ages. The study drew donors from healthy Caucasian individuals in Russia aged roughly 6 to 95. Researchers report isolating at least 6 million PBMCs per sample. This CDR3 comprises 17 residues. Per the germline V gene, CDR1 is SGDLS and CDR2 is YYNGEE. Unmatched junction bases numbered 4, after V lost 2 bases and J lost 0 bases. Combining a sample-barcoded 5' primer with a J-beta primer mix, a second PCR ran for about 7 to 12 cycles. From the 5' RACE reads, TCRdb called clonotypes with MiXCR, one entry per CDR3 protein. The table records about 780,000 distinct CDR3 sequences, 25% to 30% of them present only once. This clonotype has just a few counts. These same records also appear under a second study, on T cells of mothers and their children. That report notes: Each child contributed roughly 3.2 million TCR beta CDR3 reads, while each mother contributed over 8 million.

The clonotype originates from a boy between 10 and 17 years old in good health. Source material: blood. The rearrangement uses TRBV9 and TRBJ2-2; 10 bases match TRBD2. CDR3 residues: CASSVPSGGPNTGELFF. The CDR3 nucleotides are TGTGCCAGCAGCGTTCCTAGCGGGGGCCCGAACACCGGGGAGCTGTTTTTT. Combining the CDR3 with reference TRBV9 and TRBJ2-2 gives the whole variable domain DSGVTQTPKHLITATGQRVTLRCSPRSGDLSVYWYQQSLDQGLQFLIQYYNGEERAKGNILERFSAQQFPDLHSELNLSSLELGDSALYFCASSVPSGGPNTGELFFGEGSRLTVL.